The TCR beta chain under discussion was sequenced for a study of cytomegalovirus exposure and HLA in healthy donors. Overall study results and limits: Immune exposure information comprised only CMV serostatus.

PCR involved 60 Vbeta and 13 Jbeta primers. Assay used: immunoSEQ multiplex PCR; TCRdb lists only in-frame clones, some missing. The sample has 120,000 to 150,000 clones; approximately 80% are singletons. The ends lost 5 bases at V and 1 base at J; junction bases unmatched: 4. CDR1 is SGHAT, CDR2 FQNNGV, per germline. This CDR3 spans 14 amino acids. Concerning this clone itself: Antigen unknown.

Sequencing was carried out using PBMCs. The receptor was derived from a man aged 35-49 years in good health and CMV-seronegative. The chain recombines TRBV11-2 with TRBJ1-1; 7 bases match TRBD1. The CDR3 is CASSPQGGNTEAFF. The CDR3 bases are TGTGCCAGCAGCCCGCAGGGGGGGAACACTGAAGCTTTCTTT.